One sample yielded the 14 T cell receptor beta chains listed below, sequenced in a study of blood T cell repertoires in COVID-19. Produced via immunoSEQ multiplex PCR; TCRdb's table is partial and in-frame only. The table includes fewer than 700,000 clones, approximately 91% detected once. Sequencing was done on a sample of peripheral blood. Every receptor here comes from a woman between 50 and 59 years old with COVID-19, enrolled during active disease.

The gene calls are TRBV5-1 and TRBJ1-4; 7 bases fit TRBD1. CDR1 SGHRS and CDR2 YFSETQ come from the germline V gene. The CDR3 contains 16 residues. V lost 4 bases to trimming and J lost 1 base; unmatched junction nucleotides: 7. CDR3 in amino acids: CASSPGTVGTNEKLFF. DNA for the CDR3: TGCGCCAGCAGCCCTGGGACAGTCGGAACTAATGAAAAACTGTTTTTT.

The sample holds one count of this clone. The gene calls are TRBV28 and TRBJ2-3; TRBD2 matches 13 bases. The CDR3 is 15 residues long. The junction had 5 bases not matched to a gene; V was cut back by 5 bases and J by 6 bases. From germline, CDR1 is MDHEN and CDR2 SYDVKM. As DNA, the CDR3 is TGTGCCAGCAGTATCGGGACTAGCGGGGAGGATACGCAGTATTTT. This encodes CASSIGTSGEDTQYF.

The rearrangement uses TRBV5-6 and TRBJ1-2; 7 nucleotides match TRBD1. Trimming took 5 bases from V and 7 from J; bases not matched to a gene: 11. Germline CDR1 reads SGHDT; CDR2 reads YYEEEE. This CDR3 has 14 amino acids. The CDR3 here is CASRRQGNLGGYTF. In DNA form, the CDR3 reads TGTGCCAGCAGGAGACAGGGCAATCTTGGTGGCTACACCTTC.

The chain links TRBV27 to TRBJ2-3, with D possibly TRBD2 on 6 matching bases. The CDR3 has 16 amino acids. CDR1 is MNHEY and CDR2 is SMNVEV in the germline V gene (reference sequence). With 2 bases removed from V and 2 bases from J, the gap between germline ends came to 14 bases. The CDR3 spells CASSLNPGELTDTQYF. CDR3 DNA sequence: TGTGCCAGCAGTTTAAACCCGGGGGAGCTCACAGATACGCAGTATTTT.

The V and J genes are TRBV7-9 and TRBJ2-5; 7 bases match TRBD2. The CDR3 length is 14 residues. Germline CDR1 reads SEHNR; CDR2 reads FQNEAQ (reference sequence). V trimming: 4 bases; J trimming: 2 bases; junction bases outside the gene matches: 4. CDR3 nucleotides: TGTGCCAGCAGCTCGGGGAGGGGACAAGAGACCCAGTACTTC. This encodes CASSSGRGQETQYF. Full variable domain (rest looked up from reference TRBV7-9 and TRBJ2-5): DTGVSQNPRHKITKRGQNVTFRCDPISEHNRLYWYRQTLGQGPEFLTYFQNEAQLEKSRLLSDRFSAERPKGSFSTLEIQRTEQGDSAMYLCASSSGRGQETQYFGPGTRLLVL.

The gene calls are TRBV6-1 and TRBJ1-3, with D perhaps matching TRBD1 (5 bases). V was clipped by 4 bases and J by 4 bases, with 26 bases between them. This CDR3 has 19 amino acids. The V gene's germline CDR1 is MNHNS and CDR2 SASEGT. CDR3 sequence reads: CASSGWSRDGRLRGNTIYF. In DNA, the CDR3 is TGTGCCAGCAGTGGGTGGTCCCGGGACGGGAGACTTAGAGGAAACACCATATATTTT.

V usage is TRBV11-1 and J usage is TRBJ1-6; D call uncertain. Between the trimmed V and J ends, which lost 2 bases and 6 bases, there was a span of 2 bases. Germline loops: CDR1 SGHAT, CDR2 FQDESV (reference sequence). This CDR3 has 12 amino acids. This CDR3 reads CASSLRNSPLHF. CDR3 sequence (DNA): TGTGCCAGCAGCTTACGTAATTCACCCCTCCACTTT. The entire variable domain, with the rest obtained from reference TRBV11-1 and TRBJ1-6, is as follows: EAEVAQSPRYKITEKSQAVAFWCDPISGHATLYWYRQILGQGPELLVQFQDESVVDDSQLPKDRFSAERLKGVDSTLKIQPAELGDSAMYLCASSLRNSPLHFGNGTRLTVT.

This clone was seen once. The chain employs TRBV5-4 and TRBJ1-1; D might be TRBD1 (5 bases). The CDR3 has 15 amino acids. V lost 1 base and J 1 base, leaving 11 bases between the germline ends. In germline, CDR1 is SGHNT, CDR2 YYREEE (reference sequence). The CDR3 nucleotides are TGTGCCAGCAGCTTGCCCCTCGGGGGGAACACTGAAGCTTTCTTT. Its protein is CASSLPLGGNTEAFF.

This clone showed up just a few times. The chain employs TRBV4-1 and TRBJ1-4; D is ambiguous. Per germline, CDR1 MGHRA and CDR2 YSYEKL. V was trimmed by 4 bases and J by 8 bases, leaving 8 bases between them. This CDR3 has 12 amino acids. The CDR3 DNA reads TGCGCCAGCAGCCCGACTCTGGAAAAACTGTTTTTT. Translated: CASSPTLEKLFF.

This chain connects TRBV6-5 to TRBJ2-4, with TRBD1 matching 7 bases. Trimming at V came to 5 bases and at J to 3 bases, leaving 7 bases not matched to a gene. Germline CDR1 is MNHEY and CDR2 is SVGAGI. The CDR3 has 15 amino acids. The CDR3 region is CASSKWDRDKNIQYF. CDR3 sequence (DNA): TGTGCCAGCAGTAAGTGGGACAGAGACAAAAACATTCAGTACTTC.

CDR3 DNA: TGTGCCAGCAGCCCCCCCCCTGGGGAGAGCTCCTATAATTCACCCCTCCACTTT. Translating gives CASSPPPGESSYNSPLHF. The V gene is TRBV5-4, the J gene TRBJ1-6; D remains unclear. There are 18 residues in the CDR3. The germline V gene has CDR1 SGHNT and CDR2 YYREEE (reference sequence). V lost 4 bases to trimming and J lost 0 bases, with 17 bases between them.

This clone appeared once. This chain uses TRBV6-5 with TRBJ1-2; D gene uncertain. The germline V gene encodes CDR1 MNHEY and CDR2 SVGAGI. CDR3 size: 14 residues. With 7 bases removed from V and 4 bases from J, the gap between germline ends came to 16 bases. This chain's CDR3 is CASTPGRVGYGYTF. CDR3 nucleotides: TGTGCCAGCACCCCTGGTCGGGTAGGCTATGGCTACACCTTC.

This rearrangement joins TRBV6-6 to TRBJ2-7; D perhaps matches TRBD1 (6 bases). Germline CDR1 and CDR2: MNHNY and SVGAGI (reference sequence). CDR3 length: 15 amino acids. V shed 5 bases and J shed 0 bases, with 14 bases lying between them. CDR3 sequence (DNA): TGTGCCAGCAGTGACGACAGGCTGAGCTCCTACGAGCAGTACTTC. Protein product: CASSDDRLSSYEQYF.

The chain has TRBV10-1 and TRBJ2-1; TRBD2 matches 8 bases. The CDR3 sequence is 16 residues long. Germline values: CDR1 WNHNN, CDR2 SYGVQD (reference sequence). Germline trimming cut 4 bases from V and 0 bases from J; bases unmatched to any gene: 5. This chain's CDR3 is CASSVAGGSSYNEQFF. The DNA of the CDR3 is TGCGCCAGCAGTGTGGCGGGGGGAAGCTCCTACAATGAGCAGTTCTTC.